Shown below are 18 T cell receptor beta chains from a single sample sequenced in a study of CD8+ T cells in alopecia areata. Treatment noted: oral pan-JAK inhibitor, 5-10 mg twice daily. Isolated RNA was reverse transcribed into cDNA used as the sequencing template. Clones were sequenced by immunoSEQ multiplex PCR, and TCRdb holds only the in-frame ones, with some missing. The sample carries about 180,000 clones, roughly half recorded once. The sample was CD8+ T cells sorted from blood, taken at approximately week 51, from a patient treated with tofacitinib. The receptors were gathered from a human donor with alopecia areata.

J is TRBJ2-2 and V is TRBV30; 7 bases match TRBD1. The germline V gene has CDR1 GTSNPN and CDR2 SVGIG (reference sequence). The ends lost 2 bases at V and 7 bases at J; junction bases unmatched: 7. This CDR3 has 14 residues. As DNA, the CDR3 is TGTGCCTGGAGTTGGGACAGTTCGGACGGGGAGCTGTTTTTT. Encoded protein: CAWSWDSSDGELFF. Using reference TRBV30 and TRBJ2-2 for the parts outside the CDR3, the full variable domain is SQTIHQWPATLVQPVGSPLSLECTVEGTSNPNLYWYRQAAGRGLQLLFYSVGIGQISSEVPQNLSASRPQDRQFILSSKKLLLSDSGFYLCAWSWDSSDGELFFGEGSRLTVL.

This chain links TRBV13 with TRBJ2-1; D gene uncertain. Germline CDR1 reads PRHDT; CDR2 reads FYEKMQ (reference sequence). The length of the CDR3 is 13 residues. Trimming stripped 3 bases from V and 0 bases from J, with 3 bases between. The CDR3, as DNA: TGTGCCAGCAGCTTCGACTCCTACAATGAGCAGTTCTTC. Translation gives CASSFDSYNEQFF.

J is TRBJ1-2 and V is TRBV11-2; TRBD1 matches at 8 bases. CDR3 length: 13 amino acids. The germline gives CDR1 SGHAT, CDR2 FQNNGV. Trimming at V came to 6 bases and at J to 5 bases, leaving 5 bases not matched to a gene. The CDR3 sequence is CASRSGQVYGYTF. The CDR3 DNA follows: TGTGCCAGCAGGTCGGGACAGGTTTATGGCTACACCTTC.

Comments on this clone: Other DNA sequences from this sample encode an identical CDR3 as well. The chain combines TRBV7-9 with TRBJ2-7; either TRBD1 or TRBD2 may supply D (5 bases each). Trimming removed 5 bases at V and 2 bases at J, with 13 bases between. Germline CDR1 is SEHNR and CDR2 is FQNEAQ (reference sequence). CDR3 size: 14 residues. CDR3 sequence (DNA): TGTGCCAGCAGCCCCCGGGACCGAGCCTACGAGCAGTACTTC. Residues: CASSPRDRAYEQYF.

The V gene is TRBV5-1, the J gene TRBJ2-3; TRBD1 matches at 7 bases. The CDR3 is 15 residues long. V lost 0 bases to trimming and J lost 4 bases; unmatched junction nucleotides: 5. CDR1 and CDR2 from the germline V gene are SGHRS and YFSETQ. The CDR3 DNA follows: TGCGCCAGCAGCTTGGTAGGGGGCCAGTCAGATACGCAGTATTTT. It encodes CASSLVGGQSDTQYF.

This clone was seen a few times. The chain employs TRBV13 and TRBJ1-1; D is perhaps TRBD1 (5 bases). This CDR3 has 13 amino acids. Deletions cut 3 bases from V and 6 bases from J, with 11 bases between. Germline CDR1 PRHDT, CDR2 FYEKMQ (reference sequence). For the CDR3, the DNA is TGTGCCAGCAGCTTTGTGCGAGGGGCTGAAGCTTTCTTT. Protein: CASSFVRGAEAFF. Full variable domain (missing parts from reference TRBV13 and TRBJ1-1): AAGVIQSPRHLIKEKRETATLKCYPIPRHDTVYWYQQGPGQDPQFLISFYEKMQSDKGSIPDRFSAQQFSDYHSELNMSSLELGDSALYFCASSFVRGAEAFFGQGTRLTVV.

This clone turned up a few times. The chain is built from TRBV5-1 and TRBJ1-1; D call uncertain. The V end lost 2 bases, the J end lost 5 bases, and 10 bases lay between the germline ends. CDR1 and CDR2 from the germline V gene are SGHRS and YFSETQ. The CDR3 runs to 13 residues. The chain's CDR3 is CASSLEGRTEAFF. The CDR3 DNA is TGCGCCAGCAGCTTAGAAGGCAGAACTGAAGCTTTCTTT.

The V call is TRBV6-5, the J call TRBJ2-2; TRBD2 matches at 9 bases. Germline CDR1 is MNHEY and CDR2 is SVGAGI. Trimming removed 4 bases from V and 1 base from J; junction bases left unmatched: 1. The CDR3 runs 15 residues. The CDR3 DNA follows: TGTGCCAGCAGTTTTAGCGGGGGGAACACCGGGGAGCTGTTTTTT. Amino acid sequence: CASSFSGGNTGELFF.

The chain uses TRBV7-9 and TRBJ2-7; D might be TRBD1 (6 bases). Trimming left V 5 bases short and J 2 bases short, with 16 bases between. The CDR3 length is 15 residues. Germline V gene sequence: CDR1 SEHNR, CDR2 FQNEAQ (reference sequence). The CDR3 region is CASSQAHRETYEQYF. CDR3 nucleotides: TGTGCCAGCAGCCAGGCCCACAGGGAAACCTACGAGCAGTACTTC.

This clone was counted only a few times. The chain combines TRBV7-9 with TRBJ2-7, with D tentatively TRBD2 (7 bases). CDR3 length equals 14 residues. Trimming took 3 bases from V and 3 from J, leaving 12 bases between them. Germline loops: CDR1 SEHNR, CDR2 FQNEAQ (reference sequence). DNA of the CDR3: TGTGCCAGCAGCTTTGGGGGAGGGGGCTACGAGCAGTACTTC. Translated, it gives CASSFGGGGYEQYF.

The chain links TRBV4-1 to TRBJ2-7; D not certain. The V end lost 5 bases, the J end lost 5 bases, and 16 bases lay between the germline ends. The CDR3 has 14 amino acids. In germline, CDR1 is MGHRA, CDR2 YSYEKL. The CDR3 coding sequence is TGCGCCAGCAGCTCCCCCACGGTGGGGAACGAGCAGTACTTC. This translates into CASSSPTVGNEQYF.

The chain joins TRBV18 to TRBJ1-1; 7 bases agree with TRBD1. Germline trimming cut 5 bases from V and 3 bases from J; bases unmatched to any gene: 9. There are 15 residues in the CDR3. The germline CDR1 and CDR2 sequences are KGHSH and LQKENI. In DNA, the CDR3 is TGTGCCAGCTCAAGGACAGGCGTGGGGGACACTGAAGCTTTCTTT. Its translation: CASSRTGVGDTEAFF.

The CDR3 DNA follows: TGTGCCAGCAGCTTGGCGGACAGGGGGCCTGATTCACCCCTCCACTTT. Translated: CASSLADRGPDSPLHF. The rearrangement links TRBV5-4 to TRBJ1-6; 11 nucleotides line up with TRBD1. This CDR3 is built from 16 residues. With V trimmed by 0 bases and J by 8 bases, 4 bases remained unmatched. Germline-derived CDR1 and CDR2 are SGHNT and YYREEE (reference sequence).

The CDR3 DNA follows: TGTGCCAGCAGCCGATCGGACAGCCCGGATACGCAGTATTTT. It specifies CASSRSDSPDTQYF. The gene calls are TRBV7-9 and TRBJ2-3; tentatively, D is TRBD1 (6 bases). The CDR3 consists of 14 residues. Trimming removed 5 bases at V and 6 bases at J, with 15 bases between. Germline V gene sequence: CDR1 SEHNR, CDR2 FQNEAQ (reference sequence).

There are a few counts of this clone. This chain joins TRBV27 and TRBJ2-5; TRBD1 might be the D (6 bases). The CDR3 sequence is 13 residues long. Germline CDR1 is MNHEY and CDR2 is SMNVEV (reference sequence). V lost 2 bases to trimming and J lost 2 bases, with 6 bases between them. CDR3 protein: CASSLRGQETQYF. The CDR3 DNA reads TGTGCCAGCAGTTTAAGGGGGCAAGAGACCCAGTACTTC.

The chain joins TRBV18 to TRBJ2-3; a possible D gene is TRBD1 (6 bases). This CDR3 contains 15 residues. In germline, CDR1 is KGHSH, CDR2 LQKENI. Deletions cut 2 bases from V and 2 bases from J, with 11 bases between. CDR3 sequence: CASSPEQGYTDTQYF. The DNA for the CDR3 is TGTGCCAGCTCACCAGAACAGGGTTACACAGATACGCAGTATTTT. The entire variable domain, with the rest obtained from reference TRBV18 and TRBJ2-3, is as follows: NAGVMQNPRHLVRRRGQEARLRCSPMKGHSHVYWYRQLPEEGLKFMVYLQKENIIDESGMPKERFSAEFPKEGPSILRIQQVVRGDSAAYFCASSPEQGYTDTQYFGPGTRLTVL.

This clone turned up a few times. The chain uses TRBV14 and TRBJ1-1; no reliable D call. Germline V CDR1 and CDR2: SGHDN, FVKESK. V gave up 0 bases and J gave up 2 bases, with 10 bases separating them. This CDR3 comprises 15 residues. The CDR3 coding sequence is TGTGCCAGCAGCCAAGATGAACCGAGAAACACTGAAGCTTTCTTT. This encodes CASSQDEPRNTEAFF.

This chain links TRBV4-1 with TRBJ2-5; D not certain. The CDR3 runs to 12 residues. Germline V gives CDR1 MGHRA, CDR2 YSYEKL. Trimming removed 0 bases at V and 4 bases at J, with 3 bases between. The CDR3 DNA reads TGCGCCAGCAGCCAAGAAACAGAGACCCAGTACTTC. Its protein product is CASSQETETQYF.